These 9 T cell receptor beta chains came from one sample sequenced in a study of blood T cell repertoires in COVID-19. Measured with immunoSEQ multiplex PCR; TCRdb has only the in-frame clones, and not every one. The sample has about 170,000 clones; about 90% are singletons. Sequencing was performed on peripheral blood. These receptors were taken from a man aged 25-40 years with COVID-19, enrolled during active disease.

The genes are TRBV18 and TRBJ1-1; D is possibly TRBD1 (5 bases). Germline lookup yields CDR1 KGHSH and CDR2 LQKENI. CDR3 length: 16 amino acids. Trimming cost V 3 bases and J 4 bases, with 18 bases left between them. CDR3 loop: CASSPPKGREVTEAFF. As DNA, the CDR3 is TGTGCCAGCTCACCGCCGAAGGGCAGGGAGGTCACTGAAGCTTTCTTT.

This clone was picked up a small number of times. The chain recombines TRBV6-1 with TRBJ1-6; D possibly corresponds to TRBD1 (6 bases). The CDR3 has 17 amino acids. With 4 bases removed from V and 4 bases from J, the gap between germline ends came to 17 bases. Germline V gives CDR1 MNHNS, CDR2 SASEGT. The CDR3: CASSARPGQTYNSPLHF. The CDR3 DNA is TGTGCCAGCAGTGCACGTCCCGGACAGACTTATAATTCACCCCTCCACTTT.

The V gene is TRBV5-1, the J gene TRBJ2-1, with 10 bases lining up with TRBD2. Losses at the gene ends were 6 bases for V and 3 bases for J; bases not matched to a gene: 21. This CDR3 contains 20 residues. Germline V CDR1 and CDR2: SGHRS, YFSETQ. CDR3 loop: CASTSRGGTSDPQGYNEQFF. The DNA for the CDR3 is TGCGCCAGCACTTCTAGGGGTGGGACTAGCGACCCCCAGGGCTACAATGAGCAGTTCTTC. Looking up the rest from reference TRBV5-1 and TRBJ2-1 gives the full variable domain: KAGVTQTPRYLIKTRGQQVTLSCSPISGHRSVSWYQQTPGQGLQFLFEYFSETQRNKGNFPGRFSGRQFSNSRSEMNVSTLELGDSALYLCASTSRGGTSDPQGYNEQFFGPGTRLTVL.

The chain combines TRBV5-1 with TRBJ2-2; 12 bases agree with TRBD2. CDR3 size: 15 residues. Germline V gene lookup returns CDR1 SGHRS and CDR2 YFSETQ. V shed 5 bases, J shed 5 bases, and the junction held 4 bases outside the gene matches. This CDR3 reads CASRLTSGSTGELFF. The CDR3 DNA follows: TGCGCCAGCAGATTGACTAGCGGGAGTACCGGGGAGCTGTTTTTT.

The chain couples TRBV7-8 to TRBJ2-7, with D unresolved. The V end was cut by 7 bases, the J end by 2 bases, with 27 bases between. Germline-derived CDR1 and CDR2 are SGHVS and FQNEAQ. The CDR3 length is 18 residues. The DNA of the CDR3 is TGTGCCAGCACCCTACTGCCGGATGAAAACTACCACACCTACGAGCAGTACTTC. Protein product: CASTLLPDENYHTYEQYF.

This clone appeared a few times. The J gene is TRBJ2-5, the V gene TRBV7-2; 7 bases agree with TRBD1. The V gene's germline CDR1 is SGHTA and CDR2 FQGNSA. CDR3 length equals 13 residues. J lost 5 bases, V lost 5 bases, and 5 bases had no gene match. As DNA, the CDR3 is TGTGCCAGCAGCATAGACAGGGCTGAGACCCAGTACTTC. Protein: CASSIDRAETQYF.

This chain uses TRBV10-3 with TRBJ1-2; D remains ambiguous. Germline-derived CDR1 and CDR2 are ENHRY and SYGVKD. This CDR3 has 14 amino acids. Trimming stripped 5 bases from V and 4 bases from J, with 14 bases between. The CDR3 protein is CAISSGSEGYGYTF. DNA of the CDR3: TGTGCCATCAGTTCCGGCTCCGAGGGCTATGGCTACACCTTC.

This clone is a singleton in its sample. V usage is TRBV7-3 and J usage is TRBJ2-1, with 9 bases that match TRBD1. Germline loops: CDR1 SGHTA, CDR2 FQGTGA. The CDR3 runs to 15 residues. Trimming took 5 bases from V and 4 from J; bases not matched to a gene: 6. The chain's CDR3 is CASSPDRGAYNEQFF. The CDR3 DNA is TGTGCCAGCAGCCCGGACAGGGGTGCATACAATGAGCAGTTCTTC. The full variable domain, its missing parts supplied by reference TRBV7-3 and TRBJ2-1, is GAGVSQTPSNKVTEKGKYVELRCDPISGHTALYWYRQSLGQGPEFLIYFQGTGAADDSGLPNDRFFAVRPEGSVSTLKIQRTERGDSAVYLCASSPDRGAYNEQFFGPGTRLTVL.

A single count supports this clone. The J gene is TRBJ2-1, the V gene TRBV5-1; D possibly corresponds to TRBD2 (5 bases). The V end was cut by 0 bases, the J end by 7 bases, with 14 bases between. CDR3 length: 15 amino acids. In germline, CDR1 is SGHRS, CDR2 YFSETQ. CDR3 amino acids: CASSLEQRPENEQFF. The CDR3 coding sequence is TGCGCCAGCAGCTTGGAGCAGCGGCCTGAGAATGAGCAGTTCTTC.